These 29 T cell receptor beta chains originate from one sample sequenced in a study of blood T cell repertoires in COVID-19. The protocol was immunoSEQ multiplex PCR, while the TCRdb copy is restricted to in-frame clones and leaves out a portion. This sample yields under 50,000 clones, of which more than 75% are seen a single time; over 8.5% belongs to the top ten. Sequenced sample: peripheral blood. These receptors were obtained from a man in his fifties or sixties with active COVID-19.

CDR3 coding DNA: TGTGCCAGCAGACGGGACACCGACTCTGGGGCCAACGTCCTGACTTTC. It specifies CASRRDTDSGANVLTF. The chain links TRBV9 to TRBJ2-6, with TRBD1 as a possible D gene (6 bases). The germline gives CDR1 SGDLS, CDR2 YYNGEE. CDR3 length: 16 amino acids. Trimming pared 5 bases from V and 0 bases from J, leaving 12 bases between.

This clone was counted between two and nine times. The V and J genes are TRBV11-2 and TRBJ2-7; D is uncertain. The V gene lost 8 bases and the J gene lost 4 bases, with 12 bases spanning the gap. Looked up from germline, CDR1 is SGHAT and CDR2 is FQNNGV. CDR3 length: 12 residues. DNA for the CDR3: TGTGCCAGCTCCACGACAAGTTACGAGCAGTACTTC. Translated: CASSTTSYEQYF.

The V and J genes are TRBV19 and TRBJ1-6, with no clear D. V gave up 4 bases and J gave up 0 bases, with 16 bases separating them. The germline gives CDR1 LNHDA, CDR2 SQIVND (reference sequence). The length of the CDR3 is 18 residues. CDR3 loop: CASSTRWLGSSYNSPLHF. The CDR3 coding sequence is TGTGCCAGTAGTACCCGTTGGTTGGGCAGCTCCTATAATTCACCCCTCCACTTT. Combining the CDR3 with reference TRBV19 and TRBJ1-6 gives the whole variable domain DGGITQSPKYLFRKEGQNVTLSCEQNLNHDAMYWYRQDPGQGLRLIYYSQIVNDFQKGDIAEGYSVSREKKESFPLTVTSAQKNPTAFYLCASSTRWLGSSYNSPLHFGNGTRLTVT.

The chain links TRBV5-5 to TRBJ2-3; TRBD1 aligns across 8 bases. V trimming: 8 bases; J trimming: 0 bases; junction bases outside the gene matches: 14. The germline V gene has CDR1 SGHKS and CDR2 YYEKEE (reference sequence). The CDR3 length is 17 residues. The CDR3 sequence: CASRDRLIPISTDTQYF. The CDR3 nucleotides are TGTGCCAGTAGGGACAGGTTAATCCCAATAAGCACAGATACGCAGTATTTT.

Points on this clone: Other DNA sequences in the sample encode the same CDR3. The gene calls are TRBV6-5 and TRBJ1-4; possibly TRBD1 for D (6 bases). V lost 7 bases, J lost 5 bases, and 11 bases lay in between. Germline V gives CDR1 MNHEY, CDR2 SVGAGI. The CDR3 has 13 amino acids. CDR3 in amino acids: CASNRAPNEKLFF. The CDR3 region has the DNA TGTGCCAGCAACAGGGCCCCAAATGAAAAACTGTTTTTT.

This chain joins TRBV7-3 and TRBJ2-2; 7 bases map to TRBD1. This CDR3 spans 13 amino acids. Trimming cost V 5 bases and J 8 bases; bases outside gene matches: 5. In germline, CDR1 is SGHTA, CDR2 FQGTGA. CDR3 in amino acids: CASSPQGVGELFF. For the CDR3, the DNA is TGTGCCAGCAGCCCCCAGGGGGTGGGGGAGCTGTTTTTT.

V and J are TRBV5-1 and TRBJ2-7; D remains ambiguous. CDR3 size: 15 residues. Germline CDR1 is SGHRS and CDR2 is YFSETQ. Trimming shortened V by 0 bases and J by 1 base, and 11 bases separated the two germline ends. CDR3 DNA sequence: TGCGCCAGCAGCTTGGTTCAGTTTTCTTCCTACGAGCAGTACTTC. This gives the protein CASSLVQFSSYEQYF.

This chain joins TRBV28 and TRBJ2-3; no clear D. V was trimmed by 10 bases and J by 6 bases, leaving 14 bases between them. This CDR3 has 12 residues. Germline values: CDR1 MDHEN, CDR2 SYDVKM. The CDR3 DNA reads TGTGCCAACTTTTCACGCTCCGATACGCAGTATTTT. It encodes CANFSRSDTQYF.

This clone was recorded once. The CDR3: CTSSLGCGRDIYNEQFF. The CDR3 nucleotides are TGCACCAGCAGTCTAGGTTGCGGGAGGGATATTTACAATGAGCAGTTCTTC. This rearrangement joins TRBV1 to TRBJ2-1; the table assigns TRBD2, which was not confirmed against the DNA. TRBV1 corresponds to a pseudogene. CDR3 length: 17 amino acids.

This clone was found a few times. The chain has TRBV5-7 and TRBJ2-7; possible D gene TRBD2, 5 bases. TRBV5-7 is designated an ORF whose function remains uncertain. This CDR3 has 15 residues. V dropped 4 bases and J dropped 2 bases, with 16 bases sitting between them. In DNA, the CDR3 is TGTGCCAGCAGCACCGGACTCTGGGGTACCTACGAGCAGTACTTC. This encodes CASSTGLWGTYEQYF.

This sequence joins TRBV3-1 (or the pseudogene TRBV3-2) and TRBJ2-1; no definite D call. The CDR3 runs 12 residues. V gave up 1 base and J gave up 13 bases, with 11 bases separating them. Germline CDR1 is LGHDT and CDR2 is YNNKEL (reference sequence). This chain's CDR3 is CASSQVESLQFF. Here the CDR3 DNA reads TGTGCCAGCAGCCAAGTTGAGAGTCTACAGTTCTTC.

The chain is built from TRBV5-8 and TRBJ1-1, with 8 bases that match TRBD1. The CDR3 consists of 14 residues. In germline, CDR1 is SGHTS, CDR2 YDEGEE. Germline trimming cut 1 base from V and 5 bases from J; bases unmatched to any gene: 4. The DNA for the CDR3 is TGTGCCAGCAGCTTGTGGCGACAGGGGACTGAAGCTTTCTTT. Translating gives CASSLWRQGTEAFF. The entire variable domain, with the rest obtained from reference TRBV5-8 and TRBJ1-1, is as follows: EAGVTQSPTHLIKTRGQQATLRCSPISGHTSVYWYQQALGLGLQFLLWYDEGEERNRGNFPPRFSGRQFPNYSSELNVNALELEDSALYLCASSLWRQGTEAFFGQGTRLTVV.

V and J are TRBV6-5 and TRBJ2-7, with 11 positions matching TRBD1. Germline V lookup: CDR1 MNHEY, CDR2 SVGAGI. The ends lost 8 bases at V and 6 bases at J; junction bases unmatched: 3. The CDR3 is 12 amino acids. This CDR3 reads CASWGTGGEQYF. The CDR3 DNA follows: TGTGCCAGCTGGGGGACAGGGGGCGAGCAGTACTTC.

There are a few counts of this clone. The gene calls are TRBV10-3 and TRBJ2-5, with TRBD1 matching over 7 bases. This CDR3 comprises 14 residues. The junction had 6 bases not matched to a gene; V was cut back by 6 bases and J by 2 bases. Germline V gives CDR1 ENHRY, CDR2 SYGVKD. The CDR3 protein is CAISPGTDQETQYF. CDR3 DNA: TGTGCCATCAGCCCTGGGACAGATCAAGAGACCCAGTACTTC.

V and J are TRBV6-5 and TRBJ1-2; 8 bases line up with TRBD1. There are 13 residues in the CDR3. The V gene's germline CDR1 is MNHEY and CDR2 SVGAGI. With V trimmed by 6 bases and J by 4 bases, 4 bases remained unmatched. The CDR3 region has the DNA TGTGCCAGCAGCGCGGGACAGGTCTATGGCTACACCTTC. Protein product: CASSAGQVYGYTF.

V gene TRBV7-9 combines with J gene TRBJ2-5; D possibly corresponds to TRBD1 (6 bases). The CDR3 length is 14 residues. Per the germline V gene, CDR1 is SEHNR and CDR2 is FQNEAQ (reference sequence). V dropped 5 bases and J dropped 2 bases, with 12 bases sitting between them. CDR3 coding DNA: TGTGCCAGCAGCCCTTGGACAGCTCAAGAGACCCAGTACTTC. Translation gives CASSPWTAQETQYF.

V usage is TRBV4-3 and J usage is TRBJ1-3; D not resolved. The length of the CDR3 is 15 residues. V was shortened by 1 base and J by 3 bases, with 10 bases between the two germline ends. CDR1 and CDR2 from the germline V gene are LGHNA and YSLEER. The CDR3 DNA reads as TGCGCCAGCAGCCAAGGAGGAGGCATTGGAAACACCATATATTTT. Translation: CASSQGGGIGNTIYF.

This chain joins TRBV5-4 and TRBJ1-2; TRBD1 aligns across 7 bases. Germline V gives CDR1 SGHNT, CDR2 YYREEE (reference sequence). CDR3 length: 15 amino acids. The V and J ends lost 3 bases and 3 bases, in that order; junction bases with no gene match: 8. The chain's CDR3 is CASSSGQSWYYGYTF. The DNA of the CDR3 is TGTGCCAGCAGCTCGGGACAGTCGTGGTACTATGGCTACACCTTC. Looking up the rest from reference TRBV5-4 and TRBJ1-2 gives the full variable domain: ETGVTQSPTHLIKTRGQQVTLRCSSQSGHNTVSWYQQALGQGPQFIFQYYREEENGRGNFPPRFSGLQFPNYSSELNVNALELDDSALYLCASSSGQSWYYGYTFGSGTRLTVV.

V is TRBV29-1 and J is TRBJ2-4, with D possibly being TRBD2 (7 bases). This CDR3 region has 11 residues. Germline CDR1 SQVTM, CDR2 ANQGSEA. Trimming shortened V by 6 bases and J by 6 bases, and 9 bases separated the two germline ends. This chain's CDR3 is CSVGGGNIQYF. In DNA, the CDR3 is TGCAGCGTAGGGGGGGGAAACATTCAGTACTTC.

The V gene is TRBV19, the J gene TRBJ1-3; D gene ambiguous. The ends were cut back, 10 bases at V and 1 base at J, with 11 bases in the middle. This CDR3 is 13 amino acids long. The germline CDR1 and CDR2 sequences are LNHDA and SQIVND (reference sequence). The CDR3 loop reads CATAVSSGNTIYF. The CDR3 DNA reads as TGTGCCACTGCAGTTTCGTCTGGAAACACCATATATTTT.

This chain links TRBV27 with TRBJ2-2, with unresolved D. The germline V gene encodes CDR1 MNHEY and CDR2 SMNVEV (reference sequence). Trimming took off 9 bases at V and 6 bases at J, with 14 bases between the two ends. There are 13 residues in the CDR3. The CDR3 region has the DNA TGTGCCAGTGCGGATAGTTTTGCCGGGGAGCTGTTTTTT. It translates to CASADSFAGELFF.

This clone was observed a few times. CDR3 loop: CATSRDRDRGSNQPQHF. CDR3 in DNA: TGTGCCACCAGCAGAGATCGGGACAGGGGTAGCAATCAGCCCCAGCATTTT. J is TRBJ1-5 and V is TRBV15; 10 bases are a match to TRBD1. From germline, CDR1 is LNHNV and CDR2 YYDKDF (reference sequence). This CDR3 contains 17 residues. Trimming removed 0 bases from V and 0 bases from J; junction bases left unmatched: 2.

The gene calls are TRBV19 and TRBJ2-7, with D possibly being TRBD2 (5 bases). The CDR3 is made up of 15 amino acids. Germline CDR1 is LNHDA and CDR2 is SQIVND (reference sequence). Trimming cost V 3 bases and J 0 bases, with 12 bases left between them. The CDR3 bases are TGTGCCAGTAGTATCGGTGGCCGGGGCTCCTACGAGCAGTACTTC. Translated, it gives CASSIGGRGSYEQYF.

This clone was counted a single time. The V and J genes are TRBV19 and TRBJ1-1; TRBD1 matches 11 bases. The CDR3 is 15 amino acids. Germline CDR1 is LNHDA and CDR2 is SQIVND (reference sequence). V trimming: 5 bases; J trimming: 11 bases; junction bases outside the gene matches: 13. In DNA, the CDR3 is TGTGCCAGTAGTTTCGAACAACCGGGACAGGGGGTTGCTTTCTTT. Protein sequence: CASSFEQPGQGVAFF. The full variable domain, with the rest looked up from reference TRBV19 and TRBJ1-1, is DGGITQSPKYLFRKEGQNVTLSCEQNLNHDAMYWYRQDPGQGLRLIYYSQIVNDFQKGDIAEGYSVSREKKESFPLTVTSAQKNPTAFYLCASSFEQPGQGVAFFGQGTRLTVV.

V gene TRBV5-6 combines with J gene TRBJ2-7; D is unresolved. V was shortened by 2 bases and J by 3 bases, with 9 bases between the two germline ends. The CDR3 spans 13 residues. From germline, CDR1 is SGHDT and CDR2 YYEEEE. The CDR3 reads CASSLKPGYEQYF. As DNA, the CDR3 is TGTGCCAGCAGCTTAAAACCAGGCTACGAGCAGTACTTC.

The chain couples TRBV6-5 to TRBJ1-5; 7 bases map to TRBD1. Unmatched junction bases numbered 8, after V lost 7 bases and J lost 5 bases. The CDR3 is 14 amino acids. The germline gives CDR1 MNHEY, CDR2 SVGAGI. CDR3 nucleotides: TGTGCCAGCAAATCGGACAGGTCTTATCAGCCCCAGCATTTT. Translation gives CASKSDRSYQPQHF.

The chain carries TRBV3-1 (or the pseudogene TRBV3-2) and TRBJ2-7; 14 bases fit TRBD2. V trimming: 3 bases; J trimming: 5 bases; junction bases outside the gene matches: 9. The CDR3 is made up of 17 amino acids. From germline, CDR1 is LGHDT and CDR2 YNNKEL (reference sequence). The CDR3 DNA reads TGTGCCAGCAGCCAGGGACTAGCGGGAGTTAATTTTAACGAGCAGTACTTC. Protein: CASSQGLAGVNFNEQYF.

V gene TRBV3-1 (or the pseudogene TRBV3-2) combines with J gene TRBJ2-7, with TRBD2 matching over 10 bases. Trimming removed 7 bases from V and 4 bases from J; junction bases left unmatched: 4. From germline, CDR1 is LGHDT and CDR2 YNNKEL (reference sequence). The CDR3 is 13 residues long. Written as DNA, the CDR3 is TGTGCCAGCATTTCTAGCGGGGGTTACGAGCAGTACTTC. Protein: CASISSGGYEQYF.

CDR3 region: CASSPHVTEAFF. In DNA, the CDR3 is TGTGCCAGCAGCCCCCACGTCACAGAAGCTTTCTTT. This rearrangement joins TRBV11-1 to TRBJ1-1; D is uncertain. Deletions cut 5 bases from V and 8 bases from J, with 12 bases between. In germline, CDR1 is SGHAT, CDR2 FQDESV (reference sequence). This CDR3 has 12 amino acids.